The subject of this entry is one T cell receptor beta chain. This clonotype has a count of ten or more. It has no known antigen specificity. No much larger clonotype is one base removed from it; base qualities were not supplied. The data are from a study of identical twins listed by TCRdb under 2016. In terms of the full investigation: TCR alpha and beta repertoires from monozygotic twins, unrelated adults of various ages and cord blood were deep-sequenced to test whether fetal clonotypes persist. To rule out contamination, replicate twin experiments were performed at different times with different library preparation protocols.

What the authors observed across the whole study: A weaker excess of twin sharing was found in beta out-of-frame sequences because the signal-to-noise ratio was lowered by fewer shared sequences. Compared with coincidental sharing between unrelated individuals, an excess of low generation-probability sequences was observed among out-of-frame TCR alpha sequences shared between twins. Because the same donors could not be followed over many years, conclusions were based on cross-sectional statistical analysis. Recombination models systematically underestimated out-of-frame TCR alpha sharing in monozygotic twins but agreed with sharing between unrelated individuals. Fewer insertions were carried by abundant cord blood beta clonotypes; a weaker similar trend was observed in young adult naive repertoires, while no such trend was observed in memory repertoires. Invariant T cells such as MAIT and iNKT could partly confound zero-insertion analyses, though diverse VJ usage argued against this for most clonotypes.

Every donor in the study was a healthy Caucasian. The twin cohort consisted of three pairs of female monozygotic twins, all aged roughly 18 to 29 years. Peripheral blood mononuclear cells were the source from which RNA for the TCR libraries was isolated. V and J are trimmed by 2 bases and 6 bases, and the gene matches miss 6 bases of the junction. The CDR3 starts with the cysteine, ends with the phenylalanine, and has 16 residues. Just CDR3 DNA is preserved here, 48 bases in frame from base 1. The CDR1 and CDR2 encoded by the germline V gene are SGHRS and YFSETQ. Libraries came from 5' RACE. Sequencing relied on an Illumina HiSeq 2000. A universal primer binding site was added through template switching, and the final cDNA carried a unique molecular identifier so that TCR cDNA molecules could be counted accurately. Specific primers in the conserved constant-segment region were used to synthesize first-strand cDNA for the TCR alpha and beta chains. Each cDNA library was double barcoded, with a SMART-Mk sample barcode plus Illumina barcodes, to control for contamination. TruSeq adapter sequences, together with Illumina sample barcodes, were added in two successive PCR steps. The TCR alpha and beta cDNA libraries were sequenced on the Illumina HiSeq platform using custom primers. In the original analysis: MiGEC processed the raw reads to extract unique molecular identifiers, while MiXCR was used to determine the CDR3 positions. Recombination models were inferred per individual with the repgenHMM and IGoR tools using an EM algorithm. The tcR package in R was used for shared clonotype analysis, with sharing normalized by the product of cloneset sizes. To study raw recombination without the effects of thymic and clonal selection, out-of-frame nonproductive sequences were analyzed. TCRdb ran its own pipeline on the public reads, namely fastp trimming at Q25 and MiXCR clone calling, and kept in-frame beta chains. Each CDR3 protein gets just one entry, which takes the most common genes and DNA from the rows behind it. The V and J calls reflect TCRdb's pipeline rather than the authors' work. The sample table holds 450,000 to 650,000 distinct CDR3 sequences, of which roughly 9.9% were seen once. The ten largest clonotypes hold more than 2.5% of the sample.

The same sample was also used in a study of yellow fever vaccine responses in identical twins. In that second paper, the authors write: The authors reported that the T cell response to vaccination in identical twins appeared partly convergent and partly personalized. The study precisely tracked vaccine-responding T cell clones in identical twins.

The receptor was isolated from a woman in her late teens or twenties in good health. Input material: PBMCs. The sequence is built from TRBV5-1 and TRBJ2-1; TRBD1 lines up with 12 middle nucleotides. The DNA sequence is given as TGCGCCAGCAGCTTAAGGGACAGGGGGCTGAGCAATGAGCAGTTCTTC. Protein translation: CASSLRDRGLSNEQFF.